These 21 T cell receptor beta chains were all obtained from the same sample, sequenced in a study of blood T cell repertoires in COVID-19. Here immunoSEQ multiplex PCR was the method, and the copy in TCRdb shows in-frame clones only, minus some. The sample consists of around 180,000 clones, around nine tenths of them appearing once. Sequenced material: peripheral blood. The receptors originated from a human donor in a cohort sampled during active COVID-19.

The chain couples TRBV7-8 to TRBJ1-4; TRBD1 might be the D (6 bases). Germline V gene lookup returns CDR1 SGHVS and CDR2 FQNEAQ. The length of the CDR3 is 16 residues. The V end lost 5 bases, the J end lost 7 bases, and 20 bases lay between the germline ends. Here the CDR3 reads CASSPQSGRGGEKLFF. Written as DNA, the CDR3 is TGTGCCAGCAGCCCCCAAAGCGGAAGAGGGGGTGAAAAACTGTTTTTT.

The CDR3 region is CASSQDQIGTSRPYEQYF. CDR3 nucleotide sequence: TGCGCCAGCAGCCAAGATCAGATTGGGACTAGTAGGCCCTACGAGCAGTACTTC. The V gene is TRBV4-1, the J gene TRBJ2-7; 8 nucleotides line up with TRBD2. Germline CDR1 is MGHRA and CDR2 is YSYEKL. The CDR3 is made up of 18 amino acids. V shed 0 bases, J shed 2 bases, and the junction held 12 bases outside the gene matches.

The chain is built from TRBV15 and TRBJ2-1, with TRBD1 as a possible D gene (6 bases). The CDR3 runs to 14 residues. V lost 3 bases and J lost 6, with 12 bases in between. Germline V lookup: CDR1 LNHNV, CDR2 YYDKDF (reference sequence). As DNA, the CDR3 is TGTGCCACCAGCAGGGACAGATTCGGCAATGAGCAGTTCTTC. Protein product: CATSRDRFGNEQFF. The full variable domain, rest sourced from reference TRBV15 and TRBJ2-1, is DAMVIQNPRYQVTQFGKPVTLSCSQTLNHNVMYWYQQKSSQAPKLLFHYYDKDFNNEADTPDNFQSRRPNTSFCFLDIRSPGLGDTAMYLCATSRDRFGNEQFFGPGTRLTVL.

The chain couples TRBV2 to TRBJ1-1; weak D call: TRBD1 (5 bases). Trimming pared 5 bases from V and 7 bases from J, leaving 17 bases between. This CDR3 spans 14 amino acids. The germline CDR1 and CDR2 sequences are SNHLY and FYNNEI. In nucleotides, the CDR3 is TGTGCCAGCAGTCCTCGGGGGGGGAATGTTGAAGCTTTCTTT. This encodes CASSPRGGNVEAFF.

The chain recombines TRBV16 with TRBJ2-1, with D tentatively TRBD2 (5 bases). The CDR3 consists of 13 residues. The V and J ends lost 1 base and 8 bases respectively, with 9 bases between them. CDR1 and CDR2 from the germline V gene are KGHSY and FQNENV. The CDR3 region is CASSQWTGYEQFF. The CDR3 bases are TGTGCCAGCAGCCAATGGACTGGGTATGAGCAGTTCTTC.

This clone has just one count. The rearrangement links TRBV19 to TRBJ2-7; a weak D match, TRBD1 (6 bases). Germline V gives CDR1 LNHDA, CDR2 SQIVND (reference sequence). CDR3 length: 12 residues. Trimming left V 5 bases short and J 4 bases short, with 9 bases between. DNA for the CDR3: TGTGCCAGTAGTGGCAGGGGTTACGAGCAGTACTTC. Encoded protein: CASSGRGYEQYF.

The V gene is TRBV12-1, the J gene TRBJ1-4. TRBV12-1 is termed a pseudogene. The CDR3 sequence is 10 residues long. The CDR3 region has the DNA TGTGCCAGCAGCCGTGAAAAACTGTTTTTT. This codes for CASSREKLFF.

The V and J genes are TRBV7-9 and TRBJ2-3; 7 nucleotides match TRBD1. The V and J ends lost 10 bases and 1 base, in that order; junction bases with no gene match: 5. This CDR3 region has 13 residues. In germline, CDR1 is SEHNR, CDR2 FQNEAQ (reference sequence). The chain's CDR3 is CATTGPGTDTQYF. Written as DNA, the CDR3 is TGTGCCACGACAGGGCCTGGCACAGATACGCAGTATTTT.

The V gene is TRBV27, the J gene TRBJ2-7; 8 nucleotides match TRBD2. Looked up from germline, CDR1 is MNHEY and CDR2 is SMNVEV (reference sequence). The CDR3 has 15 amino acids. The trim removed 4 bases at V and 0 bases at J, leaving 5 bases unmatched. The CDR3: CASSSTGTSSYEQYF. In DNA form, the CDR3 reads TGTGCCAGCAGTTCAACCGGGACTAGCTCCTACGAGCAGTACTTC.

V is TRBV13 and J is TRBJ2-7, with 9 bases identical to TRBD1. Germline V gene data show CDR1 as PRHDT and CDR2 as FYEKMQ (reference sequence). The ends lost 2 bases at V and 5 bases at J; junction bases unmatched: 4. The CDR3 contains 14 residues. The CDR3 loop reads CASSLLQGAHEQYF. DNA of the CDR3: TGTGCCAGCAGCTTATTACAGGGGGCCCACGAGCAGTACTTC.

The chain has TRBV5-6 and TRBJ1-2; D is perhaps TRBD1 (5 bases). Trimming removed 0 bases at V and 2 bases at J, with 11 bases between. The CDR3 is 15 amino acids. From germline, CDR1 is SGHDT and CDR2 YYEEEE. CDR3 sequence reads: CASSLAPGPNYGYTF. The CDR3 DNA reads TGTGCCAGCAGCTTGGCCCCAGGGCCCAACTATGGCTACACCTTC.

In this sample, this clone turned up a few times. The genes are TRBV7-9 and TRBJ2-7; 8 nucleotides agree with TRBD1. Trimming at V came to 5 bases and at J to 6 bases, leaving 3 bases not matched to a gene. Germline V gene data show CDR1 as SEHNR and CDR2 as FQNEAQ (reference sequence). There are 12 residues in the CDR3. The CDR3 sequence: CASSGQGFEQYF. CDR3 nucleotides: TGTGCCAGCAGCGGACAGGGATTCGAGCAGTACTTC.

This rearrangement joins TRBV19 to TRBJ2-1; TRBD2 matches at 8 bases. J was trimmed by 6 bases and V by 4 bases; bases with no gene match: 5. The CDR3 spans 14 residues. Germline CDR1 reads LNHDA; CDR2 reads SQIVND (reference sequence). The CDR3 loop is CASSKSGSINEQFF. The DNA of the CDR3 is TGTGCCAGTAGTAAAAGCGGGAGTATCAATGAGCAGTTCTTC.

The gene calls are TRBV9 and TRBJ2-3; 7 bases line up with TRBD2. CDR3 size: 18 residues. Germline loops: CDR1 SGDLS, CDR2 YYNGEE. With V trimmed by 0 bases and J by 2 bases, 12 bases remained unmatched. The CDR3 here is CASSVVAGAYLFTDTQYF. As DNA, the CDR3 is TGTGCCAGCAGCGTAGTTGCGGGAGCTTACCTTTTCACAGATACGCAGTATTTT.

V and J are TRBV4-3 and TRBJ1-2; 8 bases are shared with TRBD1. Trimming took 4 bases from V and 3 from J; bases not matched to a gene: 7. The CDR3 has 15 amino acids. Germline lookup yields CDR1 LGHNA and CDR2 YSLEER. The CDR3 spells CASSLDRGGDYGYTF. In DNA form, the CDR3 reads TGCGCCAGCAGCCTAGACAGGGGTGGGGACTATGGCTACACCTTC.

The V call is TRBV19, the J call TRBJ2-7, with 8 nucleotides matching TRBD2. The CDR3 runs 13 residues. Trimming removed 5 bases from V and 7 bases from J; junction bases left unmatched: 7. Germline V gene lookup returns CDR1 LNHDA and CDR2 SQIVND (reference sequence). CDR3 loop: CASSRGGPGEQYF. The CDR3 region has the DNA TGTGCCAGTAGTCGCGGGGGGCCGGGTGAGCAGTACTTC.

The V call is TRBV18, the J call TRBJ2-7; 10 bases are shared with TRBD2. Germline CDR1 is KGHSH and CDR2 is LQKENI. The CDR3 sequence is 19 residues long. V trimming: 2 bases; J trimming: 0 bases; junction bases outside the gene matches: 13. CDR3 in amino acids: CASSPIGLAATLSSYEQYF. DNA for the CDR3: TGTGCCAGCTCACCAATTGGACTAGCGGCGACCTTGAGCTCCTACGAGCAGTACTTC.

In DNA, the CDR3 is TGTGCCAGCAGCGTAGAAGGAGGGCCAGATACGCAGTATTTT. It yields the protein CASSVEGGPDTQYF. This sequence joins TRBV9 and TRBJ2-3; maybe TRBD2 (6 bases). Deletions cut 0 bases from V and 4 bases from J, with 9 bases between. There are 14 residues in the CDR3. Germline CDR1 is SGDLS and CDR2 is YYNGEE.

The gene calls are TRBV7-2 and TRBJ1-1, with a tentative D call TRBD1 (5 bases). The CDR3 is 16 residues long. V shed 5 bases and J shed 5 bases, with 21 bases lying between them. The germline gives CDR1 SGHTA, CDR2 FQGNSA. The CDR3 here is CASSGGVGSPGTEAFF. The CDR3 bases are TGTGCCAGCAGCGGAGGGGTAGGCAGCCCGGGAACTGAAGCTTTCTTT.

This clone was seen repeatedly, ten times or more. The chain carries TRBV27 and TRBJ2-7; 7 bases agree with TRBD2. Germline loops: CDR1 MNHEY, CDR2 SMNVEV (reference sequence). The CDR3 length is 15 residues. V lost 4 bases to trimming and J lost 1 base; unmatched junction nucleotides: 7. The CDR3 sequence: CASSYGGGQSYEQYF. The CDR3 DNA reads TGTGCCAGCAGTTATGGGGGAGGGCAATCCTACGAGCAGTACTTC.

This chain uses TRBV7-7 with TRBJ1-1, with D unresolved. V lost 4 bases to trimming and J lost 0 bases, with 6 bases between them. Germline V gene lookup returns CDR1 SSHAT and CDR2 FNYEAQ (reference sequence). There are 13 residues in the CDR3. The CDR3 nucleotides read TGTGCCAGCAGCTCCGGGTTGAACACTGAAGCTTTCTTT. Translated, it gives CASSSGLNTEAFF.